The rows below give T cell receptor beta chains drawn from one sample of a study of shared clonotypes between healthy human individuals. The data were produced by immunoSEQ multiplex PCR, yet TCRdb's version contains in-frame clones alone and is incomplete. The table shows approximately 600,000 clones, with around 95% occurring only once. Sequences were obtained from naive CD8+ T cells sorted from blood. All receptors derive from a woman aged 25 to 39 in good health. Both conserved end residues are part of each CDR3.

>TRBV28
CASSGTTKTEAFF
>TRBV7-9
CASSRRLAGDNEQFF
>TRBV19
CASSGGGLIEQFF
>TRBV7-6
CASSLGITSGSNNEQFF
>TRBV4-1
CASSQVAGAEAFF
>TRBV29-1
CSVEGGGGYEQYF
>TRBV28
CASSIQGENYEQYF
>TRBV28
CASSLGQGYEQYF
>TRBV28
CASSPQGLGNEQYF
>TRBV28
CASSFWRGTEAFF
>TRBV7-9
CASTLAGAGEQYF
>TRBV27
CASSFQKGESSGSSTDTQYF
>TRBV15
CATSRELDYYEQYF
>TRBV27
CASSLSGLSSYEQYF
>TRBV28
CASSLGYGWGYEQYF
>TRBV2
CASSEGLAGGPQETQYF
>TRBV5-1
CASSLGTYEQYF
>TRBV5-3
CARGTAVSYEQYF
>TRBV2
CASMGLAGAHEQYF
>TRBV11-2
CASSLTGDLNEKLFF
>TRBV27
CASSFYASGNNEQFF
>TRBV5-1
CASSSTGGDGELFF
>TRBV6-6
CASSYSARQDAYEQYF
>TRBV29-1
CSVARGQGAGSGANVLTF
>TRBV28
CASSLLAGGMEDTQYF
>TRBV5-8
CASSSGPPGADTQYF
>TRBV7-8
CASSLWTTGANYGYTF
>TRBV4-1
CASSQGLALYYEQYF
>TRBV2
CAAPRTTNEKLFF
>TRBV7-9
CASSLQGRPDQPQHF
>TRBV6-4
CASSDYVTVGNQPQHF
>TRBV2
CASSEIGRGHEKLFF
>TRBV2
CASSEEGGVVSNEQFF
>TRBV5-4
CASSLGVTSGTNTGELFF
>TRBV14
CASSQVFYEQYF